This TCR beta chain stems from a study of cytomegalovirus exposure and HLA in healthy donors. Study-wide results and caveats: In vitro work confirmed that a few CMV-associated chains recognize CMV antigens.

With 60 Vbeta and 13 Jbeta primers, the PCR was carried out. Using immunoSEQ multiplex PCR, the repertoire was profiled, and TCRdb retains in-frame clones only, with some absent. The sample has roughly 190,000 clones, around 80% seen once; the top ten hold roughly 1.6%. To note about this clone: Its antigen is unidentified.

Sequencing was performed on PBMCs. The source of this sequence is a woman under 30 in good health and CMV-seronegative.

This CDR3 is CASSSGTGETQYF. The CDR3 DNA is TGCGCCAGCAGCTCCGGGACAGGGGAGACCCAGTACTTC. The V and J genes are TRBV5-1 and TRBJ2-5; 9 positions agree with TRBD1. The V gene end was trimmed by 3 bases and the J gene end by 5 bases; junction bases not matched to a gene: 2. The length of the CDR3 is 13 residues. The germline V gene encodes CDR1 SGHRS and CDR2 YFSETQ.